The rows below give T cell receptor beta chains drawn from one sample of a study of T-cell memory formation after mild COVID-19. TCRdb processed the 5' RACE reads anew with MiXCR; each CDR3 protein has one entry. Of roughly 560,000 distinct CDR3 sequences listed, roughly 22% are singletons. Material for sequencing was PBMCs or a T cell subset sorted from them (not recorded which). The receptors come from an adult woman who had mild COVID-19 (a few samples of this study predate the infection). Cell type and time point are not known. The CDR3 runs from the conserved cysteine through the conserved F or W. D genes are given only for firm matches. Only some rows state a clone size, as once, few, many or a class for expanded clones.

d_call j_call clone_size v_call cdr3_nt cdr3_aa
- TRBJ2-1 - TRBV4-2 TGTGCCAGCAGCCAAGAGATACAGGGCTCTGGATTATACAATGAGCAGTTCTTC CASSQEIQGSGLYNEQFF
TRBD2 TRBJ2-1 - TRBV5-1 TGCGCCAGCAGCCCGGATCGGGGGGGCCGCGGCAATGAGCAGTTCTTC CASSPDRGGRGNEQFF
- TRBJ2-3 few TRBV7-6 TGTGCCAGCAGCTTAGGGACGCCCACAGATACGCAGTATTTT CASSLGTPTDTQYF
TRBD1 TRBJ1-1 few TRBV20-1 TGCAGTGCCTTCGGACAGGACCACTCCCTGAACACTGAAGCTTTCTTT CSAFGQDHSLNTEAFF
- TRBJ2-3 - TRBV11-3 TGTGCCAGCAGCTTAACCGGACCCGTCTCAGATACGCAGTATTTT CASSLTGPVSDTQYF
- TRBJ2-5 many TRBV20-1 TGCAGTGCTATACGGACGGAATGGGAGACCCAGTACTTC CSAIRTEWETQYF
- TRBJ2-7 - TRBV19 TGTGCCAGTAGTATCTACGGAGGACGGCCCTACGAGCAGTACTTC CASSIYGGRPYEQYF
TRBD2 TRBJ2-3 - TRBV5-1 TGCGACAGCAGCTTGGCCCTAGCGGGGAGCACAGATACGCAGTATTTT CDSSLALAGSTDTQYF
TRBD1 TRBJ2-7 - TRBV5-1 TGCGCCAGCAGCTTGGATAGGGACAGATCCTACGAGCAGTACTTC CASSLDRDRSYEQYF
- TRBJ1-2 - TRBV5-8 TGTGCCAGCAGCTGGGCAGGAGCCTATGGCTACACCTTC CASSWAGAYGYTF
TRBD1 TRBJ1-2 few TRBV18 TGTGCCAGCTCACCCGGGACAGTCGCTAACTATGGCTACACCTTC CASSPGTVANYGYTF
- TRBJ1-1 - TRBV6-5 TGTGCCAGCGTCGGCAGCGAAAACACTGAAGCTTTCTTT CASVGSENTEAFF
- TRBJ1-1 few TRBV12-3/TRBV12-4 TGTGCCAGCAGTTTGGGGGGAGGGGACACTGAAGCTTTCTTT CASSLGGGDTEAFF
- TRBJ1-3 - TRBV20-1 TGCAGTGTCGCCTCTGGAAACACCATATATTTT CSVASGNTIYF
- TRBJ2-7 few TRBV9 TGTGCCAGCAGCGTAGGGGTGATGGGACGGTGGAACGAGCAGTACTTC CASSVGVMGRWNEQYF
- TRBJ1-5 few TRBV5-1 TGCGCCAGCAGCCCTCGGACAGAAGATAGCAATCAGCCCCAGCATTTT CASSPRTEDSNQPQHF
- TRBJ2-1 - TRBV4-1 TGCGCCAGCAGCCAAGATGACATATCCTACAATGAGCAGTTCTTC CASSQDDISYNEQFF
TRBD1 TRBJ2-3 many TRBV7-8 TGTGCCAGCAGCTCGCGCGACAGGGCTGCAGATACGCAGTATTTT CASSSRDRAADTQYF
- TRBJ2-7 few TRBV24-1 TGTGCCACCAGTGATACATATAGCGAGCAGTACTTC CATSDTYSEQYF
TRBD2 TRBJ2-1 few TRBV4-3 TGCGCCAGCAGCCAAGAAGATCCGACCGGGACTAGCGGCTACAATGAGCAGTTCTTC CASSQEDPTGTSGYNEQFF
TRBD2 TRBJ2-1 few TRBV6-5 TGTGCCAGCAGTTACTCGAGGCTAGCGGGAGGTGAGCAGTTCTTC CASSYSRLAGGEQFF
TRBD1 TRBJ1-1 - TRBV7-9 TGTGCCAGCAGCCCCGAGCGTGGGACAGGGGCGATGAACACTGAAGCTTTCTTT CASSPERGTGAMNTEAFF
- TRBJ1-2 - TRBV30 TGTGCCTGGACCCCAGGGGAAGGTTATGGCTACACCTTC CAWTPGEGYGYTF
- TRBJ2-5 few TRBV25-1 TGTGCCAGCAGTGGGACAGCCAGCGAGACCCAGTACTTC CASSGTASETQYF
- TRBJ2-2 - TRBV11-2 TGTGCCAGCCGCCAGCCGGGACTCCTTTCCGGGGAGCTGTTTTTT CASRQPGLLSGELFF
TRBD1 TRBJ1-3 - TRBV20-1 TGCAGTGCTAGAGATCCCAGGGGGCATGGAAACACCATATATTTT CSARDPRGHGNTIYF
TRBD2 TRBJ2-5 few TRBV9 TGTGCCAGCAGCGCTGGGACTAGCGGGGCACAAGAGACCCAGTACTTC CASSAGTSGAQETQYF
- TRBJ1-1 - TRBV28 TGTGCCAGCAGTTTAAAGCGGTCGGGAAACACTGAAGCTTTCTTT CASSLKRSGNTEAFF
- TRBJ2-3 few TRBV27 TGTGCCAGCAGTTTCCAGGGAGTGAATACGCAGTATTTT CASSFQGVNTQYF
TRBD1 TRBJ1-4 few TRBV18 TGTGCCAGCTCACCACCGGGACAGGAAAATGAAAAACTGTTTTTT CASSPPGQENEKLFF
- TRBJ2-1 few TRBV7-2 TGTGCCAGCAGCTTCCTTCGAATCCTGGGTGAGCAGTTCTTC CASSFLRILGEQFF
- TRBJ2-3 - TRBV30 TGTGCCGGGAGTATGGGGGATAGCACAGATACGCAGTATTTT CAGSMGDSTDTQYF
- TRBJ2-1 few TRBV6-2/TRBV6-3 TGTGCCAGCAGTTACTCCCCGGGGGCGGTCGATGAGCAGTTCTTC CASSYSPGAVDEQFF
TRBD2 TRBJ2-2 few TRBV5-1 TGCGCCAGCAGCCGACTAGCGGGGAACACCGGGGAGCTGTTTTTT CASSRLAGNTGELFF
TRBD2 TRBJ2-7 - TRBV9 TGTGCCAGCAGCCCTGCTAGCGGGGGCCACTACGAGCAGTACTTC CASSPASGGHYEQYF
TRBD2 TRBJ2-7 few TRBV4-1 TGCGCCAGCAGCCGCAAGGGACCGGGGGGAGGCGAGCAGTACTTC CASSRKGPGGGEQYF
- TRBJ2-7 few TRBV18 TGTGCCAGCTCACCAGGGCCCACCTCGTCCTACGAGCAGTACTTC CASSPGPTSSYEQYF
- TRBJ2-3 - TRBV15 TGTGCCACCAGCAGAGGACGCACAGATACGCAGTATTTT CATSRGRTDTQYF
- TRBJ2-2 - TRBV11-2 TGTGCCAGCAGCTTAGCGGGGGTACTCAAACTAGGTACCGGGGAGCTGTTTTTT CASSLAGVLKLGTGELFF
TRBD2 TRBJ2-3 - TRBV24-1 TGTGCCACCAGTGCCCCTGGGCGCGGGAGTTCGCCAGATACGCAGTATTTT CATSAPGRGSSPDTQYF
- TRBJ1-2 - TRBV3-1 TGTGCCAGCAGCCCTCGACAGACCTATGGCTACACCTTC CASSPRQTYGYTF
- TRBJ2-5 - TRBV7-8 TGTGCCAGCAGCCTCTCCAGGGGAGGTGAGACCCAGTACTTC CASSLSRGGETQYF
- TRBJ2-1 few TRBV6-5 TGTGCCAGCAGTTACTCCCCCCGCGGGGTGGTTGGACATGAGCAGTTCTTC CASSYSPRGVVGHEQFF
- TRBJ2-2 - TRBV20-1 TGCAGTGCTAGAACTAGGGAGGCCGGGGAGCTGTTTTTT CSARTREAGELFF
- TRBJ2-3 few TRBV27 TGTGCCAACAAAAAAATTTCTCCTAGCACAGATACGCAGTATTTT CANKKISPSTDTQYF
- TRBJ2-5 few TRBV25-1 TGTGCCAGCAGTGAAGACATCCTTGCGTACCAAGAGACCCAGTACTTC CASSEDILAYQETQYF
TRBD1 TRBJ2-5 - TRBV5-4 TGTGCCAGCAGCTTGGCCACAGGGGTGGAGACCCAGTACTTC CASSLATGVETQYF
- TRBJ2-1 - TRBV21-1 TGTGCCAGCAGCAAACGGTCCCAGCGATATTTCGGGGTTTACTCCTACAATGAGCAGTTCTTC CASSKRSQRYFGVYSYNEQFF
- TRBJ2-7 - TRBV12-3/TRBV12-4 TGTGCCAGCAGTCCCCTTGGAGGGGACTACGAGCAGTACTTC CASSPLGGDYEQYF
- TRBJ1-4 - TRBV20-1 TGCAGTGCTAGAGATCGGGTCCCGAGGAGGGGGTATGAAAAACTGTTTTTT CSARDRVPRRGYEKLFF
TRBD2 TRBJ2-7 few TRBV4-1 TGCGCCAGCAGCCAAGTCCTAGCGGGAGCCTACGAGCAGTACTTC CASSQVLAGAYEQYF
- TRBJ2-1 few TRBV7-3 TGTGCCAGCAGCTTAAAACAGGGAGGGGAGCAGTTCTTC CASSLKQGGEQFF
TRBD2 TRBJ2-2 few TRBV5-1 TGCGCCAGCACCCAGGGAGGGGAGTACACCGGGGAGCTGTTTTTT CASTQGGEYTGELFF
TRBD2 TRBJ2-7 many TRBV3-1 TGTGCCAGCAGCCAGCAGCTCGGGGGGATTTACGAGCAGTACTTC CASSQQLGGIYEQYF